This entry lists 23 T cell receptor beta chains sequenced from one sample in a study of type 1 regulatory T cells. A single record per CDR3 protein comes from TCRdb applying MiXCR to the reads. Of approximately 72,000 distinct CDR3 sequences in the sample, around 60% were seen once. These receptors lack a known antigen. Specimen: cultured T cells, either the whole culture or a sorted T cell fraction (not recorded which). The sample's subset: Tr1-enriched cell product generated in vitro against host alloantigens. These TCRs come from a human donor in good health.

V gene TRBV9 combines with J gene TRBJ1-1; D gene uncertain. From germline, CDR1 is SGDLS and CDR2 YYNGEE. The germline V and J ends were trimmed by 2 bases and 0 bases, with 5 bases remaining between them. The CDR3 loop spans 13 amino acids. CDR3 region: CASSVQVNTEAFF. CDR3 DNA: TGTGCCAGCAGCGTCCAGGTGAACACTGAAGCTTTCTTT.

The chain uses TRBV5-4 and TRBJ1-5, with TRBD1 as a possible D gene (5 bases). This CDR3 comprises 14 residues. Trimming left V 4 bases short and J 4 bases short, with 12 bases between. Germline V gene lookup returns CDR1 SGHNT and CDR2 YYREEE (reference sequence). The CDR3, as DNA: TGTGCCAGCAGCCCGGGACTCACTAATCAGCCCCAGCATTTT. Protein product: CASSPGLTNQPQHF.

The chain employs TRBV25-1 and TRBJ1-5, with 8 bases lining up with TRBD1. Looked up from germline, CDR1 is MGHDK and CDR2 is SYGVNS. The CDR3 runs 14 residues. Unmatched junction bases numbered 9, after V lost 10 bases and J lost 4 bases. This CDR3 reads CATRGTGFNQPQHF. The CDR3, as DNA: TGTGCCACCAGAGGGACAGGTTTTAATCAGCCCCAGCATTTT.

CDR3: CASSSLGGGDTQYF. The CDR3 DNA reads as TGTGCCAGCAGTTCCTTGGGGGGAGGGGATACGCAGTATTTT. This chain connects TRBV6-5 to TRBJ2-3; 7 bases agree with TRBD2. The J segment lost 6 bases and the V segment lost 4 bases, leaving 7 bases of the junction unmatched. The germline V gene encodes CDR1 MNHEY and CDR2 SVGAGI. This CDR3 is 14 amino acids long.

This clonotype occurred a few times. The chain links TRBV6-2 or TRBV6-3 to TRBJ1-2, with 7 bases matching TRBD1. This CDR3 has 14 residues. The germline V gene has CDR1 MNHEY and CDR2 SVGEGT. The V segment lost 6 bases and the J segment 4 bases; nucleotides outside the gene matches: 8. Here the CDR3 reads CASRMGQRVYGYTF. Written as DNA, the CDR3 is TGTGCCAGCAGAATGGGACAGAGAGTCTATGGCTACACCTTC.

The chain combines TRBV4-2 with TRBJ2-6; 7 bases agree with TRBD2. There are 18 residues in the CDR3. Trimming removed 1 base from V and 1 base from J; junction bases left unmatched: 7. CDR1 and CDR2 (germline): LGHNA, YNFKEQ. In DNA form, the CDR3 reads TGTGCCAGCAGCCAAGGTCGTGAGGGAGGGTCTGGGGCCAACGTCCTGACTTTC. The encoded protein is CASSQGREGGSGANVLTF.

V is TRBV7-3 and J is TRBJ2-3, with 13 bases aligning to TRBD2. V shed 5 bases and J 3 bases; nucleotides not matched to a gene: 5. The germline V gene has CDR1 SGHTA and CDR2 FQGTGA. The CDR3 runs 16 residues. The CDR3 protein is CASSARGLAGTDTQYF. CDR3 sequence (DNA): TGTGCCAGCAGCGCTCGGGGACTAGCGGGAACAGATACGCAGTATTTT.

This clonotype turned up a few times. The chain uses TRBV20-1 and TRBJ2-3; 7 bases match TRBD2. Germline V CDR1 and CDR2: DFQATT, SNEGSKA (reference sequence). The CDR3 contains 16 residues. With 5 bases clipped from V and 0 bases from J, the junction kept 11 bases outside the gene matches. The CDR3 DNA sequence: TGCAGTGCTTCCTTACTAGCGCCAACTAGCACAGATACGCAGTATTTT. Amino acids: CSASLLAPTSTDTQYF.

V usage is TRBV4-1 and J usage is TRBJ2-5; D possibly corresponds to TRBD2 (6 bases). Per the germline V gene, CDR1 is MGHRA and CDR2 is YSYEKL. Trimming cost V 4 bases and J 3 bases, with 18 bases left between them. This CDR3 comprises 16 residues. CDR3 amino acids: CASSRTAAGFKETQYF. The CDR3 DNA reads as TGCGCCAGCAGCCGAACGGCGGCGGGATTCAAAGAGACCCAGTACTTC.

The CDR3 DNA reads as TGCAGTGCCCAAACGCCCCAGGGATTGAGGAACACTGAAGCTTTCTTT. Its translation: CSAQTPQGLRNTEAFF. V is TRBV20-1 and J is TRBJ1-1, with D maybe TRBD1 (5 bases). The V gene lost 6 bases and the J gene lost 1 base, with 21 bases spanning the gap. The germline CDR1 and CDR2 sequences are DFQATT and SNEGSKA (reference sequence). The CDR3 is 16 residues long.

The V and J genes are TRBV11-2 and TRBJ2-2; D is ambiguous. Per the germline V gene, CDR1 is SGHAT and CDR2 is FQNNGV. V was cut by 1 base and J by 1 base, with 4 bases left in between. The CDR3 spans 14 residues. Here the CDR3 reads CASSLVRNTGELFF. DNA of the CDR3: TGTGCCAGCAGCTTAGTTCGGAACACCGGGGAGCTGTTTTTT.

This clonotype was detected only a few times. This chain links TRBV7-2 with TRBJ2-2; 12 bases are shared with TRBD2. V dropped 6 bases and J dropped 7; count of bases not matched to a gene: 6. Germline V gene data show CDR1 as SGHTA and CDR2 as FQGNSA. The CDR3 runs to 15 residues. CDR3 region: CASSPLAGGIGELFF. CDR3 DNA sequence: TGTGCCAGCAGTCCTCTAGCGGGAGGGATCGGGGAGCTGTTTTTT.

This chain connects TRBV4-3 to TRBJ2-7, with a possible D match to TRBD1 (6 bases). Germline CDR1 is LGHNA and CDR2 is YSLEER. Deletions cut 1 base from V and 2 bases from J, with 12 bases between. This CDR3 is built from 15 residues. The CDR3 spells CASSQVGAQAYEQYF. CDR3 nucleotide sequence: TGCGCCAGCAGCCAAGTGGGGGCGCAGGCCTACGAGCAGTACTTC.

In its sample, this clonotype was seen a few times. The rearrangement joins TRBV10-3 to TRBJ2-3, with D possibly matching TRBD1 (5 bases). This CDR3 region has 15 residues. From germline, CDR1 is ENHRY and CDR2 SYGVKD. V dropped 1 base and J dropped 3 bases, with 11 bases sitting between them. CDR3 DNA sequence: TGTGCCATCAGTGAGTTTCAGGGCCCGACAGATACGCAGTATTTT. Translating gives CAISEFQGPTDTQYF.

The rearrangement joins TRBV28 to TRBJ2-7, with 7 bases identical to TRBD1. The CDR3 is 15 residues long. The germline V gene encodes CDR1 MDHEN and CDR2 SYDVKM. Trimming removed 5 bases from V and 1 base from J; junction bases left unmatched: 8. The CDR3 is CASSPTLTGSYEQYF. The CDR3 DNA is TGTGCCAGCAGTCCCACCCTGACAGGGTCCTACGAGCAGTACTTC.

The CDR3 DNA follows: TGTGCCAGCAGTTTAAGCGGGGCTAATGAAAAACTGTTTTTT. Protein sequence: CASSLSGANEKLFF. V and J are TRBV12-3 or TRBV12-4 and TRBJ1-4; D is ambiguous. The CDR3 extends over 14 amino acids. Trimming cost V 2 bases and J 3 bases, with 7 bases left between them.

The rearrangement links TRBV27 to TRBJ2-3, with 10 bases aligning to TRBD2. The CDR3 extends over 16 amino acids. Germline-derived CDR1 and CDR2 are MNHEY and SMNVEV (reference sequence). V lost 3 bases to trimming and J lost 11 bases; unmatched junction nucleotides: 14. The CDR3 DNA reads TGTGCCAGCAGTTTTCTCGAGACTAGCGGGCCAGGTGGGCAGTATTTT. Translated: CASSFLETSGPGGQYF.

The count of this clonotype is one. The chain links TRBV3-1 to TRBJ2-7, with 11 bases that match TRBD2. Germline trimming cut 6 bases from V and 6 bases from J; bases unmatched to any gene: 4. This CDR3 spans 13 amino acids. The germline V gene has CDR1 LGHDT and CDR2 YNNKEL (reference sequence). CDR3 DNA: TGTGCCAGCAGACTAGCGGGAGCCTCCGAGCAGTACTTC. Translating it yields CASRLAGASEQYF.

The CDR3 DNA reads as TGCGCCAGCAGCCATCCGGGACTTTCCTACGAGCAGTACTTC. Translation gives CASSHPGLSYEQYF. The rearrangement joins TRBV5-1 to TRBJ2-7; TRBD2 is a possible D gene (6 bases). The CDR3 consists of 14 residues. Germline assignment: CDR1 SGHRS and CDR2 YFSETQ. Between the trimmed V and J ends, which lost 4 bases and 1 base, there was a span of 12 bases.

The chain carries TRBV6-5 and TRBJ1-1; 7 bases match TRBD1. Germline values: CDR1 MNHEY, CDR2 SVGAGI. J was trimmed by 1 base and V by 4 bases; bases with no gene match: 6. The CDR3 spans 15 residues. The CDR3: CASSSPGQKNTEAFF. For the CDR3, the DNA is TGTGCCAGCAGTTCGCCGGGACAGAAGAACACTGAAGCTTTCTTT.

The rearrangement joins TRBV20-1 to TRBJ2-3; 7 nucleotides match TRBD1. V shed 0 bases, J shed 1 base, and the junction held 1 base outside the gene matches. The CDR3 totals 14 residues. Germline CDR1 and CDR2: DFQATT and SNEGSKA (reference sequence). CDR3 coding DNA: TGCAGTGCTAGAGATGGGACAGGCACAGATACGCAGTATTTT. It encodes CSARDGTGTDTQYF.

The CDR3 bases are TGTGCCAGCAGCCACAGGGTCAATGAGCAGTTCTTC. It specifies CASSHRVNEQFF. This chain uses TRBV3-1 with TRBJ2-1; a possible D gene is TRBD1 (5 bases). The V end lost 3 bases, the J end lost 6 bases, and 6 bases lay between the germline ends. Per germline, CDR1 LGHDT and CDR2 YNNKEL (reference sequence). The CDR3 runs 12 residues.

There are a few counts of this clonotype. The gene calls are TRBV12-3 or TRBV12-4 and TRBJ2-2; D might be TRBD2 (5 bases). The CDR3 consists of 18 residues. Trimming cost V 4 bases and J 5 bases, with 23 bases left between them. This CDR3 is CASSSPYPSAGSTGELFF. Written as DNA, the CDR3 is TGTGCCAGCAGTTCCCCCTACCCCTCCGCGGGCTCAACCGGGGAGCTGTTTTTT.